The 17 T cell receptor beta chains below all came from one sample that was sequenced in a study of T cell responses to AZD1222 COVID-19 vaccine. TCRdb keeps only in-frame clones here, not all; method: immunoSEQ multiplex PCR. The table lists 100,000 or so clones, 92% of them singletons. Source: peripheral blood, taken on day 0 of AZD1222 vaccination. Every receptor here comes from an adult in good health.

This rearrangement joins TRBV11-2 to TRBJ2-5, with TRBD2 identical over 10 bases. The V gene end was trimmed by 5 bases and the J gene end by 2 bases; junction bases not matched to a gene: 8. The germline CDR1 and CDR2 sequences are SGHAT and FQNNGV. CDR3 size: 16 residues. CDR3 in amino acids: CASSPKLAGRQETQYF. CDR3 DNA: TGTGCCAGCAGCCCAAAACTAGCGGGGCGGCAAGAGACCCAGTACTTC. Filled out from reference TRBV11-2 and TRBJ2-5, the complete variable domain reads EAGVAQSPRYKIIEKRQSVAFWCNPISGHATLYWYQQILGQGPKLLIQFQNNGVVDDSQLPKDRFSAERLKGVDSTLKIQPAKLEDSAVYLCASSPKLAGRQETQYFGPGTRLLVL.

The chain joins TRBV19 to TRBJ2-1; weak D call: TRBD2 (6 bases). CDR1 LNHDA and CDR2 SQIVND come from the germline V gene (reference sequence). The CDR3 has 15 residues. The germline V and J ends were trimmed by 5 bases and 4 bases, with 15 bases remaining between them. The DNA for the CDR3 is TGTGCCAGTAGTCGCGGGGCAGCCACATACAATGAGCAGTTCTTC. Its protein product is CASSRGAATYNEQFF. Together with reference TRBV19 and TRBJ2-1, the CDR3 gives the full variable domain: DGGITQSPKYLFRKEGQNVTLSCEQNLNHDAMYWYRQDPGQGLRLIYYSQIVNDFQKGDIAEGYSVSREKKESFPLTVTSAQKNPTAFYLCASSRGAATYNEQFFGPGTRLTVL.

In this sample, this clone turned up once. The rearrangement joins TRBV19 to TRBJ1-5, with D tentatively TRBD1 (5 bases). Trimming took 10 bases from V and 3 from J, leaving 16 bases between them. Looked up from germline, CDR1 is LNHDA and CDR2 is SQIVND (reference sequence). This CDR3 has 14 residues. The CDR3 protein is CATNIGQFNQPQHF. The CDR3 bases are TGTGCCACTAACATAGGACAATTCAATCAGCCCCAGCATTTT. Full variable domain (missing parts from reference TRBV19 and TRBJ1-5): DGGITQSPKYLFRKEGQNVTLSCEQNLNHDAMYWYRQDPGQGLRLIYYSQIVNDFQKGDIAEGYSVSREKKESFPLTVTSAQKNPTAFYLCATNIGQFNQPQHFGDGTRLSIL.

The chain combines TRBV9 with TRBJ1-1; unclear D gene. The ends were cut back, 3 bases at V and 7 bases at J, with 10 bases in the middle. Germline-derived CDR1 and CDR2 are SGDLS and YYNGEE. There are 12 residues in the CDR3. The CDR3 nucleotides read TGTGCCAGCAGCGACCCCGACCGTGAAGCTTTCTTT. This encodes CASSDPDREAFF.

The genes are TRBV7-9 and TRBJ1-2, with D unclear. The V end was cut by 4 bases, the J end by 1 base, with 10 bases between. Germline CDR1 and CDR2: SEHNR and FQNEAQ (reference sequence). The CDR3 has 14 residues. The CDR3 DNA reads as TGTGCCAGCAGCTCCCAAGACGGTAACTATGGCTACACCTTC. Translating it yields CASSSQDGNYGYTF. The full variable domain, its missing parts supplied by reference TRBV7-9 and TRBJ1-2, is DTGVSQNPRHKITKRGQNVTFRCDPISEHNRLYWYRQTLGQGPEFLTYFQNEAQLEKSRLLSDRFSAERPKGSFSTLEIQRTEQGDSAMYLCASSSQDGNYGYTFGSGTRLTVV.

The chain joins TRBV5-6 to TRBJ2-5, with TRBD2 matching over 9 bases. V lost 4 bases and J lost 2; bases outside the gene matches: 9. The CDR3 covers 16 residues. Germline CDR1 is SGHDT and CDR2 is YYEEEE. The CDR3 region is CASSPTSGGTQETQYF. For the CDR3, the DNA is TGTGCCAGCAGCCCGACTAGCGGAGGGACACAAGAGACCCAGTACTTC.

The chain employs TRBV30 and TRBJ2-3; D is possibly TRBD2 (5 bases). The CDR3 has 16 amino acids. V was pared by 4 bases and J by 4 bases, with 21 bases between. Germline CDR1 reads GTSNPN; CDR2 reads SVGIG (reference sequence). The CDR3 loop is CAWTSGNRAFPDTQYF. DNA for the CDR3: TGTGCCTGGACCTCCGGGAACCGGGCCTTTCCAGATACGCAGTATTTT. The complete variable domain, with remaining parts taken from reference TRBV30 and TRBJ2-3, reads SQTIHQWPATLVQPVGSPLSLECTVEGTSNPNLYWYRQAAGRGLQLLFYSVGIGQISSEVPQNLSASRPQDRQFILSSKKLLLSDSGFYLCAWTSGNRAFPDTQYFGPGTRLTVL.

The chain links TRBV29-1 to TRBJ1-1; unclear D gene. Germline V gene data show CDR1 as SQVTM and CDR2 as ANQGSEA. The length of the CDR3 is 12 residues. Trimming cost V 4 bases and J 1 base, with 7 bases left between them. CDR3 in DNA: TGCAGCGTTGGCAGGAAGAACACTGAAGCTTTCTTT. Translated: CSVGRKNTEAFF.

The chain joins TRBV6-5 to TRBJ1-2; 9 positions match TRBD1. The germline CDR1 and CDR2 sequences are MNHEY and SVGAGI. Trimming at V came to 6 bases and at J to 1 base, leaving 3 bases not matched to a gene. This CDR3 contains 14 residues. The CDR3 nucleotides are TGTGCCAGCAGGGGGACAGGGCGTAACTATGGCTACACCTTC. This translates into CASRGTGRNYGYTF.

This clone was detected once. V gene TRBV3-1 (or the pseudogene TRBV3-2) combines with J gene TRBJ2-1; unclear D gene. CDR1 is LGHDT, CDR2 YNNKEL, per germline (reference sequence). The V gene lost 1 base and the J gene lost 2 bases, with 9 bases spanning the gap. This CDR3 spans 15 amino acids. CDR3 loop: CASSQAADPYNEQFF. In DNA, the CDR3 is TGTGCCAGCAGCCAAGCGGCGGACCCCTACAATGAGCAGTTCTTC.

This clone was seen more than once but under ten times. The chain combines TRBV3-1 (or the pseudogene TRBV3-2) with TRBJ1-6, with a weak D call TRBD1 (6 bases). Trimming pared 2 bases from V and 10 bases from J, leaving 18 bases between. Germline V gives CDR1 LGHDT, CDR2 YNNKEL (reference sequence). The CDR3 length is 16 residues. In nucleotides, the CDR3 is TGTGCCAGCAGCCAAAGGGCCAGGGGAAGGGAGTCACCCCTCCACTTT. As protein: CASSQRARGRESPLHF.

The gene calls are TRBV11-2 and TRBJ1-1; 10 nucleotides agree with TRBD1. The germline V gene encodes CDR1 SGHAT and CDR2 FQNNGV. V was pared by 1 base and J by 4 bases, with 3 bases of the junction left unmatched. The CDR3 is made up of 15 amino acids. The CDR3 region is CASSLGGQGGTEAFF. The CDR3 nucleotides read TGTGCCAGCAGCTTAGGTGGACAGGGGGGCACTGAAGCTTTCTTT.

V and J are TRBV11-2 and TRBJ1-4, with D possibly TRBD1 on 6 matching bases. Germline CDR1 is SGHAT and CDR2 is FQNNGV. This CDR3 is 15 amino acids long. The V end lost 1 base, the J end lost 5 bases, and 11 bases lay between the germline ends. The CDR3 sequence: CASSLARTVNEKLFF. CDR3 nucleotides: TGTGCCAGCAGCTTAGCCCGGACAGTAAATGAAAAACTGTTTTTT. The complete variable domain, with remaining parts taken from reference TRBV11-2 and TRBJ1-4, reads EAGVAQSPRYKIIEKRQSVAFWCNPISGHATLYWYQQILGQGPKLLIQFQNNGVVDDSQLPKDRFSAERLKGVDSTLKIQPAKLEDSAVYLCASSLARTVNEKLFFGSGTQLSVL.

DNA for the CDR3: TGTGCCAGCAGCCCCGGGCGGGGACACAATGAGCAGTTCTTC. It translates to CASSPGRGHNEQFF. The V and J genes are TRBV7-3 and TRBJ2-1; maybe TRBD2 (6 bases). Trimming removed 5 bases at V and 5 bases at J, with 13 bases between. The CDR3 totals 14 residues. Germline loops: CDR1 SGHTA, CDR2 FQGTGA.

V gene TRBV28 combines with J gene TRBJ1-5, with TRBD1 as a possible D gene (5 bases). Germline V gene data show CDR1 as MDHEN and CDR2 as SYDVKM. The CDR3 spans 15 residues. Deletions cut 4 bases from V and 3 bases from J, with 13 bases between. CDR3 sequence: CASSSRQSYNQPQHF. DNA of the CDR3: TGTGCCAGCAGTTCTCGACAGTCCTACAATCAGCCCCAGCATTTT.

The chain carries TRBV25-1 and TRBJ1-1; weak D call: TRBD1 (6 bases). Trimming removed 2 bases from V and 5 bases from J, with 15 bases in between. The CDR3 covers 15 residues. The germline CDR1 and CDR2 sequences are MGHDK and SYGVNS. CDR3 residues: CASSEGPGAWTEAFF. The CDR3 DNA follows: TGTGCCAGCAGTGAAGGTCCAGGGGCGTGGACTGAAGCTTTCTTT.

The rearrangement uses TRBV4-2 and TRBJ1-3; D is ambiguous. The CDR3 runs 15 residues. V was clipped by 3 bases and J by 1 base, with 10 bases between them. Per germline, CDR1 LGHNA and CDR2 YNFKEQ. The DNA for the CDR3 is TGTGCCAGCAGCCACTCGACGGGATCTGGAAACACCATATATTTT. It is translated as CASSHSTGSGNTIYF.